The 27 T cell receptor beta chains listed next were all sequenced from one sample in a study of cytomegalovirus exposure and HLA in healthy donors. Vbeta (60) and Jbeta (13) primers were used in the PCR. TCRdb's copy holds only in-frame clones and misses some; the assay was immunoSEQ multiplex PCR. The table records approximately 140,000 clones, roughly 80% of them present only once. The sample taken for sequencing was PBMCs. These receptors all come from a girl aged 2 to 9 in good health and CMV-seronegative.

The genes are TRBV7-9 and TRBJ1-1; D might be TRBD1 (6 bases). CDR1 and CDR2 (germline): SEHNR, FQNEAQ (reference sequence). Trimming stripped 2 bases from V and 3 bases from J, with 13 bases between. The CDR3 is 15 residues long. CDR3 residues: CASSLLIGGYTEAFF. As DNA, the CDR3 is TGTGCCAGCAGCTTACTAATAGGGGGATACACTGAAGCTTTCTTT.

The CDR3 sequence is CATSRVRQNEQFF. The CDR3 bases are TGTGCCACCAGCAGGGTCAGGCAAAATGAGCAGTTCTTC. The V and J genes are TRBV15 and TRBJ2-1; D remains ambiguous. V lost 3 bases and J lost 7, with 10 bases in between. CDR3 length: 13 residues. The V gene's germline CDR1 is LNHNV and CDR2 YYDKDF (reference sequence).

This clone was counted only a few times. V and J are TRBV9 and TRBJ1-1; D is unresolved. The CDR3 has 13 amino acids. The germline V gene encodes CDR1 SGDLS and CDR2 YYNGEE. Trimming removed 3 bases at V and 4 bases at J, with 10 bases between. The CDR3 spells CASSAEGGTEAFF. For the CDR3, the DNA is TGTGCCAGCAGCGCCGAGGGTGGCACTGAAGCTTTCTTT.

CDR3 sequence reads: CASIQGPTNEKLFF. The CDR3 region has the DNA TGTGCCAGCATACAGGGGCCCACTAATGAAAAACTGTTTTTT. V gene TRBV7-6 combines with J gene TRBJ1-4; TRBD1 matches 7 bases. Germline V lookup: CDR1 SGHVS, CDR2 FNYEAQ. The CDR3 spans 14 residues. The ends lost 7 bases at V and 2 bases at J; junction bases unmatched: 4.

This chain uses TRBV6-1 with TRBJ2-7; D is undetermined. Germline loops: CDR1 MNHNS, CDR2 SASEGT. The V end was cut by 2 bases, the J end by 2 bases, with 10 bases between. CDR3 size: 14 residues. CDR3 protein: CASSEWLGPYEQYF. For the CDR3, the DNA is TGTGCCAGCAGTGAATGGCTTGGTCCCTACGAGCAGTACTTC.

This chain links TRBV27 with TRBJ2-1; perhaps TRBD1 as D (5 bases). CDR1 MNHEY and CDR2 SMNVEV come from the germline V gene (reference sequence). The V gene lost 11 bases and the J gene lost 9 bases, with 14 bases spanning the gap. This CDR3 has 11 amino acids. CDR3 residues: CAAQGYGEQFF. As DNA, the CDR3 is TGTGCCGCTCAGGGTTATGGTGAGCAGTTCTTC.

This rearrangement joins TRBV6-6 to TRBJ2-1; TRBD1 matches 10 bases. Trimming took 5 bases from V and 7 from J; bases not matched to a gene: 11. The germline CDR1 and CDR2 sequences are MNHNY and SVGAGI (reference sequence). This CDR3 is built from 16 residues. CDR3: CASSNSYGTGVNEQFF. CDR3 nucleotide sequence: TGTGCCAGCAGTAACAGTTACGGGACAGGGGTGAATGAGCAGTTCTTC.

The chain uses TRBV27 and TRBJ2-7; 9 bases fit TRBD2. V dropped 5 bases and J dropped 2; count of bases not matched to a gene: 7. CDR1 is MNHEY, CDR2 SMNVEV, per germline (reference sequence). The CDR3 contains 15 residues. The CDR3 sequence: CASSPNSGSAYEQYF. The DNA of the CDR3 is TGTGCCAGCAGTCCAAATAGCGGGAGCGCCTACGAGCAGTACTTC.

The chain has TRBV5-6 and TRBJ2-5, with D possibly matching TRBD2 (5 bases). Trimming took 7 bases from V and 2 from J, leaving 12 bases between them. Per germline, CDR1 SGHDT and CDR2 YYEEEE. This CDR3 has 13 residues. For the CDR3, the DNA is TGTGCCAGCGCCCCGGGATTGCAAGAGACCCAGTACTTC. Encoded protein: CASAPGLQETQYF.

The chain is built from TRBV5-4 and TRBJ1-1; 9 bases map to TRBD1. Germline V gives CDR1 SGHNT, CDR2 YYREEE (reference sequence). The CDR3 is made up of 16 amino acids. J was trimmed by 4 bases and V by 0 bases; bases with no gene match: 7. The CDR3 is CASSLDRGPVGTEAFF. The CDR3 nucleotides are TGTGCCAGCAGCTTGGACAGGGGGCCAGTAGGCACTGAAGCTTTCTTT.

This rearrangement joins TRBV30 to TRBJ2-1; 11 nucleotides agree with TRBD2. Trimming cost V 5 bases and J 6 bases; bases outside gene matches: 6. Per the germline V gene, CDR1 is GTSNPN and CDR2 is SVGIG (reference sequence). The CDR3 consists of 14 residues. The CDR3 sequence: CAWSTSGVFNEQFF. The CDR3, as DNA: TGTGCCTGGTCGACTAGCGGGGTTTTCAATGAGCAGTTCTTC.

V gene TRBV6-4 combines with J gene TRBJ2-3; 11 nucleotides agree with TRBD2. The CDR3 extends over 17 amino acids. The ends lost 0 bases at V and 3 bases at J; junction bases unmatched: 5. Per germline, CDR1 MRHNA and CDR2 SNTAGT. CDR3 coding DNA: TGTGCCAGCAGTGACTCCTCGTCTAGCGGGGGGACAGATACGCAGTATTTT. This codes for CASSDSSSSGGTDTQYF.

The V call is TRBV5-1, the J call TRBJ2-7; 11 bases agree with TRBD2. Per the germline V gene, CDR1 is SGHRS and CDR2 is YFSETQ. V lost 3 bases to trimming and J lost 5 bases; unmatched junction nucleotides: 7. The CDR3 extends over 15 amino acids. The CDR3 protein is CASSSVAGGLNEQYF. The DNA for the CDR3 is TGCGCCAGCAGCTCCGTAGCGGGGGGGCTGAACGAGCAGTACTTC.

This clone was observed a few times. This rearrangement joins TRBV11-2 to TRBJ1-4; TRBD1 aligns across 8 bases. The CDR3 sequence is 17 residues long. In germline, CDR1 is SGHAT, CDR2 FQNNGV. After removal of 5 bases from V and 0 bases from J, the junction contained 8 bases not matched to a gene. CDR3 nucleotides: TGTGCCAGCAGCGGGTGGGACAGGACCTCAACTAATGAAAAACTGTTTTTT. Translating gives CASSGWDRTSTNEKLFF.

This chain uses TRBV10-2 with TRBJ2-7; a possible D gene is TRBD2 (6 bases). CDR3 length: 16 residues. Trimming removed 1 base from V and 5 bases from J, with 18 bases in between. Per the germline V gene, CDR1 is WSHSY and CDR2 is SAAADI. This CDR3 is CASSEWRLRGNNEQYF. In DNA, the CDR3 is TGCGCCAGCAGTGAGTGGCGACTTCGGGGGAACAACGAGCAGTACTTC.

The chain employs TRBV5-1 and TRBJ2-2; D possibly corresponds to TRBD2 (5 bases). Germline V lookup: CDR1 SGHRS, CDR2 YFSETQ. The V and J ends lost 0 bases and 1 base respectively, with 7 bases between them. This CDR3 has 15 amino acids. This CDR3 is CASSLGGMNTGELFF. The CDR3 DNA reads TGCGCCAGCAGCTTGGGAGGGATGAACACCGGGGAGCTGTTTTTT.

This chain connects TRBV2 to TRBJ2-1; 10 nucleotides agree with TRBD1. The CDR3 extends over 14 amino acids. The V and J ends lost 6 bases and 3 bases, in that order; junction bases with no gene match: 2. Germline CDR1 is SNHLY and CDR2 is FYNNEI. The CDR3 region is CASRRDRGYNEQFF. The CDR3 coding sequence is TGTGCCAGCAGGCGGGACAGGGGCTACAATGAGCAGTTCTTC.

This rearrangement joins TRBV12-5 to TRBJ2-7, with 10 bases lining up with TRBD2. Germline trimming cut 2 bases from V and 3 bases from J; bases unmatched to any gene: 7. Germline values: CDR1 LGHNT, CDR2 FRNRAP. This CDR3 region has 16 residues. CDR3 protein: CASGLIAGLAIYEQYF. Here the CDR3 DNA reads TGTGCTAGTGGTTTGATTGCGGGACTAGCGATCTACGAGCAGTACTTC.

The gene calls are TRBV5-1 and TRBJ1-4, with a tentative D call TRBD1 (6 bases). Germline assignment: CDR1 SGHRS and CDR2 YFSETQ. CDR3 length: 18 amino acids. Trimming shortened V by 0 bases and J by 7 bases, and 22 bases separated the two germline ends. The CDR3 protein is CASSLALTGSGYGEKLFF. The DNA of the CDR3 is TGCGCCAGCAGCTTGGCCCTGACAGGATCGGGTTACGGTGAAAAACTGTTTTTT.

This rearrangement joins TRBV27 to TRBJ1-1; D is unresolved. The CDR3 sequence is 17 residues long. Trimming took off 2 bases at V and 3 bases at J, with 19 bases between the two ends. Looked up from germline, CDR1 is MNHEY and CDR2 is SMNVEV (reference sequence). CDR3 loop: CASSLVPPMDLDTEAFF. The CDR3 region has the DNA TGTGCCAGCAGTTTAGTCCCCCCGATGGACTTAGACACTGAAGCTTTCTTT.

This clone occurred once. The V and J genes are TRBV19 and TRBJ1-4; D perhaps matches TRBD1 (5 bases). In germline, CDR1 is LNHDA, CDR2 SQIVND (reference sequence). CDR3 length: 15 amino acids. Trimming cost V 6 bases and J 5 bases, with 16 bases left between them. In DNA, the CDR3 is TGTGCCAGTAGCTTCGGAGGGGATGCCAATGAAAAACTGTTTTTT. Its protein is CASSFGGDANEKLFF.

The chain links TRBV15 to TRBJ2-7, with 10 bases identical to TRBD1. Germline V gene data show CDR1 as LNHNV and CDR2 as YYDKDF (reference sequence). This CDR3 region has 16 residues. With V trimmed by 4 bases and J by 0 bases, 6 bases remained unmatched. CDR3 in DNA: TGTGCCACCAGCAAATTTGGACAGGGGGGCTCCTACGAGCAGTACTTC. As protein: CATSKFGQGGSYEQYF.

V usage is TRBV7-2 and J usage is TRBJ2-3; TRBD2 matches at 7 bases. Germline loops: CDR1 SGHTA, CDR2 FQGNSA. V dropped 5 bases and J dropped 4; count of bases not matched to a gene: 6. The CDR3 has 14 amino acids. The CDR3 DNA reads TGTGCCAGCAGCGCCCTAGCGGCGGCAGATACGCAGTATTTT. This codes for CASSALAAADTQYF.

V is TRBV28 and J is TRBJ1-1; TRBD1 matches 10 bases. Germline trimming cut 6 bases from V and 4 bases from J; bases unmatched to any gene: 8. Germline V gene sequence: CDR1 MDHEN, CDR2 SYDVKM. This CDR3 spans 15 amino acids. The CDR3 DNA sequence: TGTGCCAGCAGGGGGCGGGGACAGGGGTTCACTGAAGCTTTCTTT. Its protein product is CASRGRGQGFTEAFF.

This chain connects TRBV4-1 to TRBJ1-6; D is undetermined. This CDR3 has 12 residues. Germline-derived CDR1 and CDR2 are MGHRA and YSYEKL. V was cut by 2 bases and J by 9 bases, with 5 bases left in between. Here the CDR3 DNA reads TGCGCCAGCAGCCAATCCGGTTCACCCCTCCACTTT. Its protein is CASSQSGSPLHF.

Here the CDR3 DNA reads TGTGCCAGTAGGTCGACCGGGACAGGGATCTATGAGCAGTTCTTC. The encoded protein is CASRSTGTGIYEQFF. V is TRBV19 and J is TRBJ2-1; 9 bases fit TRBD1. The germline V gene encodes CDR1 LNHDA and CDR2 SQIVND (reference sequence). The junction had 11 bases not matched to a gene; V was cut back by 6 bases and J by 8 bases. The CDR3 consists of 15 residues. The full variable domain, with the rest looked up from reference TRBV19 and TRBJ2-1, is DGGITQSPKYLFRKEGQNVTLSCEQNLNHDAMYWYRQDPGQGLRLIYYSQIVNDFQKGDIAEGYSVSREKKESFPLTVTSAQKNPTAFYLCASRSTGTGIYEQFFGPGTRLTVL.

V gene TRBV6-5 combines with J gene TRBJ2-7, with 7 bases fitting TRBD1. V gave up 2 bases and J gave up 1 base; unmatched junction bases: 2. Germline CDR1 and CDR2: MNHEY and SVGAGI. The CDR3 contains 14 residues. As DNA, the CDR3 is TGTGCCAGCAGTTACGGGACAGCATCCTACGAGCAGTACTTC. Residues: CASSYGTASYEQYF.